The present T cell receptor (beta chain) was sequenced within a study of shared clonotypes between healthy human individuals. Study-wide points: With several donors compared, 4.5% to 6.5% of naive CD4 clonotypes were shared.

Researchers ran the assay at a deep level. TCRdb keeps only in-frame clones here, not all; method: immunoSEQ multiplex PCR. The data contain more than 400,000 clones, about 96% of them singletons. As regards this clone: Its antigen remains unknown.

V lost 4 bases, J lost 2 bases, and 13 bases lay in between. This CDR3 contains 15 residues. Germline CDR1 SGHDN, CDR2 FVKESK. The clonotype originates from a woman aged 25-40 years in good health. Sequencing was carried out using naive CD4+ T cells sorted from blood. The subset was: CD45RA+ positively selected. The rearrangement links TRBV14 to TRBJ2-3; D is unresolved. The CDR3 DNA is TGTGCCAGCAGCCCCTTTGGCAGGTACACAGATACGCAGTATTTT. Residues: CASSPFGRYTDTQYF.